This TCR beta chain originates from a study of shared clonotypes between healthy human individuals. Naivety among CD8 cells was defined by CD45RO negativity and positive CCR7 selection, thereby excluding terminally differentiated effector memory CD45RA+ cells. Remarks on this clone: Its target is not known.

Germline CDR1 KGHSH, CDR2 LQKENI. V was pared by 2 bases and J by 3 bases, with 8 bases between. This CDR3 region has 15 residues. Study findings and constraints: Memory subsets generally showed lower estimated richness than naive subsets.

Here immunoSEQ multiplex PCR was the method, and the copy in TCRdb shows in-frame clones only, minus some. The sample yields about 2,100,000 clones, roughly 91% seen once. This clonotype was obtained from a young man in good health. Some clones in this sample may be carry-over from other donors' samples. The sample taken for sequencing was naive CD8+ T cells from PBMCs. The chain couples TRBV18 to TRBJ2-6; D not resolved. Here the CDR3 reads CASSPIGVGANVLTF. The CDR3 DNA follows: TGTGCCAGCTCACCAATAGGAGTTGGGGCCAACGTCCTGACTTTC.